The entry that follows covers one T cell receptor (beta chain) sequence. Its target is not known. This sample stems from a study of neurological immune-mediated disorders. Study outcomes and limitations: The multiple sclerosis repertoire cluster showed no association with any clinical or MRI feature. The authors stated that larger cohorts are needed.

Synthesis of cDNA was accomplished via 5'RACE employing 10-nucleotide random UMIs. One entry per CDR3 protein, called by TCRdb with MiXCR from the 5' RACE reads. The sample contains about 55,000 distinct CDR3 sequences, about 4% of which appear only once. The sample comprised PBMCs. This clonotype was sampled from a man in his forties or fifties with multiple sclerosis.

The CDR3, as DNA: TGTGCCAGCACAAGTTATAATTCACCCCTCCACTTT. This translates into CASTSYNSPLHF. The chain carries TRBV2 and TRBJ1-6; D unclear. Germline CDR1 reads SNHLY; CDR2 reads FYNNEI. Trimming took 7 bases from V and 4 from J, leaving 5 bases between them. CDR3 length: 12 amino acids.